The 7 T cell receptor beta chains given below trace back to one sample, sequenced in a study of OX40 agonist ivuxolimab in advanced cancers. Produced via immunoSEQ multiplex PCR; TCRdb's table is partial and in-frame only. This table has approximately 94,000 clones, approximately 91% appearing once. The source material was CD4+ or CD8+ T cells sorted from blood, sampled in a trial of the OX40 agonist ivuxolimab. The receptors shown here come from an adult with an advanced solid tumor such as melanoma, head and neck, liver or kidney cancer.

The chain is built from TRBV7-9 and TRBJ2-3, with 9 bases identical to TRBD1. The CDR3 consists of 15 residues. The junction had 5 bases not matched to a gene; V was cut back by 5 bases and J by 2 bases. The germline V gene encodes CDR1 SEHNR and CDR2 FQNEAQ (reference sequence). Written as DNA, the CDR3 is TGTGCCAGCAGCCCGGGACAGGGACCCACAGATACGCAGTATTTT. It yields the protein CASSPGQGPTDTQYF.

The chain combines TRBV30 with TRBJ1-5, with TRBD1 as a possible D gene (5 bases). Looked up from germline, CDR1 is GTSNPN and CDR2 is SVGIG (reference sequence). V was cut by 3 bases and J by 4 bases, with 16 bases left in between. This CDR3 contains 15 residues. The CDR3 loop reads CAWREGGTGNQPQHF. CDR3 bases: TGTGCCTGGAGGGAAGGAGGAACAGGAAATCAGCCCCAGCATTTT.

The CDR3, as DNA: TGTGCCAGTAGTGGGCTAGCGGGAGTAGCGAATGAGCAGTTCTTC. Its translation is CASSGLAGVANEQFF. The chain combines TRBV19 with TRBJ2-1; 10 bases are shared with TRBD2. The CDR3 covers 15 residues. V gave up 5 bases and J gave up 7 bases; unmatched junction bases: 8. CDR1 is LNHDA and CDR2 is SQIVND in the germline V gene (reference sequence).

CDR3 nucleotides: TGCGCCAGCAGCCCTGGGACTAGCGGATTTAACTACAATGAGCAGTTCTTC. It encodes CASSPGTSGFNYNEQFF. The chain carries TRBV5-1 and TRBJ2-1; TRBD2 agrees at 11 bases. Germline loops: CDR1 SGHRS, CDR2 YFSETQ. V was pared by 4 bases and J by 3 bases, with 9 bases of the junction left unmatched. The CDR3 extends over 17 amino acids. The full variable domain, in which reference TRBV5-1 and TRBJ2-1 provide the parts outside the CDR3, is KAGVTQTPRYLIKTRGQQVTLSCSPISGHRSVSWYQQTPGQGLQFLFEYFSETQRNKGNFPGRFSGRQFSNSRSEMNVSTLELGDSALYLCASSPGTSGFNYNEQFFGPGTRLTVL.

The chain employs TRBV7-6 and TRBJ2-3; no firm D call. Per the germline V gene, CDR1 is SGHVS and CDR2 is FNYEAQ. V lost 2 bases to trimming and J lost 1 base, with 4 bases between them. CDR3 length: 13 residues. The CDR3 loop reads CASSLMRTDTQYF. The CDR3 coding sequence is TGTGCCAGCAGCTTAATGCGCACAGATACGCAGTATTTT.

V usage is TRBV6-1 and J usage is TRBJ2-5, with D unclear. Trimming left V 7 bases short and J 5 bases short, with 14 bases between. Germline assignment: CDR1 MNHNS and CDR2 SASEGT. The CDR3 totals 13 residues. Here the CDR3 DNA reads TGTGCCAGCACCCCCTCCGTGCCGGAGACCCAGTACTTC. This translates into CASTPSVPETQYF.

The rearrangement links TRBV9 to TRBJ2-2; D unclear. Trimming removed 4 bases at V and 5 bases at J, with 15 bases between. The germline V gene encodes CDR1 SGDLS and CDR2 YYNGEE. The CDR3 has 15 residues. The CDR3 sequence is CASSPYKAITGELFF. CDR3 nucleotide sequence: TGTGCCAGCAGCCCCTATAAAGCAATAACCGGGGAGCTGTTTTTT.